This T cell receptor beta chain was found in a study of blood T cell repertoires in COVID-19 (TCRdb year 2020). The study in broad terms: Samples from collaborators originated in the United States, Italy and Spain and spanned both the acute and convalescent phases of COVID-19. The material from the prospective study consisted of cDNA or gDNA derived from T cells, B-cell-depleted T cells, or PBMCs. The dataset comprised deeply sampled blood TCRbeta repertoires from subjects exposed to, actively infected with, or recovered from COVID-19. The repertoires were released in a freely available public database meant as a resource for research on the immune response to SARS-CoV-2. Samples came from the ongoing ImmuneRACE study (first 160 participants) plus 1,254 subjects from 6 global collaborators. Nearly every sample came with metadata listing a de-identified subject ID, COVID-19 status, age in years and sex. Where available, HLA class I and class II types were obtained from metadata supplied by the sample provider rather than from assay-based typing. Study-level results and caveats: The quantity of clinical and demographic metadata differed by source and by participant and was supplied without curation.

About this clone: Its antigen has not been determined. No clone much larger than this one lies a single base away; base qualities are absent.

Enrolling through a virtual design, the prospective study's participants ranged in age from about 18 to 89 years and lived across about two dozen United States geographic areas. Cohort assignment in the prospective study relied on participant-reported clinical history from a screening survey and a study questionnaire. ImmuneRACE Cohort 3 recovered participants were defined by two consecutive negative NP/OP PCR tests, healthcare professional clearance, or symptom resolution. In the prospective study, whole blood, serum and a nasopharyngeal or oropharyngeal swab were collected from each participant by mobile phlebotomists. Additional blood draws and questionnaires over a 2-month period could optionally be provided by prospective study participants. Blood samples from the prospective study were shipped frozen or at room temperature prior to DNA extraction. The CDR3, cysteine through phenylalanine, is 15 amino acids long. Solely the CDR3 DNA is kept, with 45 bases framed from the first base. V lost 6 bases and J lost 0 bases; the stretch between them is 12 bases long. Via the germline V gene, CDR1 is MGHRA and CDR2 YSYEKL.

TCRbeta CDR3 regions were amplified from genomic DNA using the immunoSEQ Assay, a bias-controlled multiplex PCR. Turning to the authors' computational methods: Nucleated cell counts per sample were estimated from amplification of reference gene primers within the assay. To quantify the absolute abundance of each unique TCRbeta CDR3 rearrangement, sequence reads were collapsed and filtered. For each sample, productive Simpson clonality was calculated as the square root of Simpson's diversity index over productive rearrangements. What TCRdb holds here is the immuneACCESS table cut down to in-frame rearrangements. Part of the clones is not present; checked against another copy, under half of the missing clones reflect an unresolved V gene, and the others are unexplained. V, J and clone size are taken as reported in that table, and D and trimming were inferred from the DNA itself. In all, the sample holds around 240,000 clones, and 80% to 90% of those were seen once. Of the sample, around 2% is held by the ten largest clones.

The receptor was derived from a woman aged 45-59 years who had recovered from COVID-19. The source material was PBMCs or T cells enriched from blood (not recorded which). The chain is assembled from TRBV4-1 and TRBJ2-1; the D gene remains uncertain. The DNA reads as follows: TGCGCCAGCAGGGAGCAACTTAGCTCCTACAATGAGCAGTTCTTC. Translation gives CASREQLSSYNEQFF.